The 11 T cell receptor beta chains listed next were all sequenced from one sample in a study of T cell responses to AZD1222 COVID-19 vaccine. TCRdb keeps only in-frame clones here, not all; method: immunoSEQ multiplex PCR. The profile shows 150,000 or so clones, 80% to 90% of them singletons. The input for sequencing was peripheral blood, taken on day 0 of AZD1222 vaccination. The receptors stem from an adult in good health.

The gene calls are TRBV7-9 and TRBJ1-2, with 7 bases lining up with TRBD1. The germline CDR1 and CDR2 sequences are SEHNR and FQNEAQ (reference sequence). The CDR3 is 14 amino acids. The J segment lost 1 base and the V segment lost 6 bases, leaving 5 bases of the junction unmatched. In nucleotides, the CDR3 is TGTGCCAGCAGTTCGGGACAGAATAACTATGGCTACACCTTC. Translated, it gives CASSSGQNNYGYTF.

The V call is TRBV28, the J call TRBJ1-6; D call uncertain. The CDR3 is 13 amino acids. The germline V gene encodes CDR1 MDHEN and CDR2 SYDVKM. Trimming took off 4 bases at V and 5 bases at J, with 6 bases between the two ends. The CDR3, as DNA: TGTGCCAGCAGTTCAGCAAATAATTCACCCCTCCACTTT. Protein: CASSSANNSPLHF. Supplemented by reference TRBV28 and TRBJ1-6, the full variable domain reads DVKVTQSSRYLVKRTGEKVFLECVQDMDHENMFWYRQDPGLGLRLIYFSYDVKMKEKGDIPEGYSVSREKKERFSLILESASTNQTSMYLCASSSANNSPLHFGNGTRLTVT.

The V and J genes are TRBV7-2 and TRBJ1-1, with 8 bases identical to TRBD1. Germline V gives CDR1 SGHTA, CDR2 FQGNSA. The J segment lost 6 bases and the V segment lost 1 base, leaving 4 bases of the junction unmatched. This CDR3 region has 14 residues. The CDR3 protein is CASSLDGQGAEAFF. The CDR3 DNA reads TGTGCCAGCAGCTTAGATGGACAGGGTGCTGAAGCTTTCTTT.

The gene calls are TRBV9 and TRBJ2-2, with D perhaps assigned TRBD1 or TRBD2 (5 bases each). V gave up 3 bases and J gave up 4 bases, with 10 bases separating them. The CDR3 has 14 amino acids. Germline CDR1 SGDLS, CDR2 YYNGEE. The CDR3 nucleotides are TGTGCCAGCAGCGGAGGGACGGGCACCGGGGAGCTGTTTTTT. This sequence encodes CASSGGTGTGELFF.

As DNA, the CDR3 is TGTGCCAGCAGTCCCCTTAGCAATCAGCCCCAGCATTTT. Its translation: CASSPLSNQPQHF. The chain is built from TRBV27 and TRBJ1-5; D not certain. The germline CDR1 and CDR2 sequences are MNHEY and SMNVEV (reference sequence). This CDR3 spans 13 amino acids. Trimming shortened V by 5 bases and J by 0 bases, and 5 bases separated the two germline ends.

This sequence joins TRBV18 and TRBJ1-4; no definite D call. CDR3 size: 15 residues. Per the germline V gene, CDR1 is KGHSH and CDR2 is LQKENI. Trimming left V 1 base short and J 7 bases short, with 13 bases between. CDR3 sequence reads: CASSPLGRVAEKLFF. The CDR3 DNA reads TGTGCCAGCTCACCACTCGGACGGGTAGCTGAAAAACTGTTTTTT. Full variable domain (outside the CDR3, taken from reference TRBV18 and TRBJ1-4): NAGVMQNPRHLVRRRGQEARLRCSPMKGHSHVYWYRQLPEEGLKFMVYLQKENIIDESGMPKERFSAEFPKEGPSILRIQQVVRGDSAAYFCASSPLGRVAEKLFFGSGTQLSVL.

The V gene is TRBV29-1, the J gene TRBJ1-2; TRBD1 is a possible D gene (5 bases). Germline V gene sequence: CDR1 SQVTM, CDR2 ANQGSEA. V shed 5 bases and J shed 4 bases, with 17 bases lying between them. The length of the CDR3 is 14 residues. The CDR3 region has the DNA TGCAGCGTTAAAGGTTGGCAGGGTGGCTATGGCTACACCTTC. Translating gives CSVKGWQGGYGYTF. Supplemented by reference TRBV29-1 and TRBJ1-2, the full variable domain reads SAVISQKPSRDICQRGTSLTIQCQVDSQVTMMFWYRQQPGQSLTLIATANQGSEATYESGFVIDKFPISRPNLTFSTLTVSNMSPEDSSIYLCSVKGWQGGYGYTFGSGTRLTVV.

This clone was recorded a few times. The chain links TRBV13 to TRBJ2-1; 13 bases are a match to TRBD2. V was pared by 5 bases and J by 6 bases, with 10 bases of the junction left unmatched. Germline V gene sequence: CDR1 PRHDT, CDR2 FYEKMQ (reference sequence). The CDR3 has 17 amino acids. CDR3: CASSSAARLAGGNEQFF. CDR3 DNA: TGTGCCAGCAGCAGTGCCGCCAGACTAGCGGGGGGCAATGAGCAGTTCTTC.

This clone appeared once. The chain recombines TRBV27 with TRBJ2-2; the D is unclear. Trimming pared 2 bases from V and 0 bases from J, leaving 4 bases between. This CDR3 is 14 amino acids long. Germline V gene data show CDR1 as MNHEY and CDR2 as SMNVEV (reference sequence). CDR3: CASSLDSNTGELFF. Written as DNA, the CDR3 is TGTGCCAGCAGTTTAGACTCGAACACCGGGGAGCTGTTTTTT.

The CDR3: CASSHSGADGGNQPQHF. DNA of the CDR3: TGTGCCAGCAGCCATTCAGGGGCCGACGGCGGCAATCAGCCCCAGCATTTT. The V gene is TRBV14, the J gene TRBJ1-5; TRBD1 is a possible D gene (6 bases). Germline CDR1 is SGHDN and CDR2 is FVKESK. V lost 3 bases to trimming and J lost 2 bases, with 17 bases between them. The CDR3 has 17 amino acids. Together with reference TRBV14 and TRBJ1-5, the CDR3 gives the full variable domain: EAGVTQFPSHSVIEKGQTVTLRCDPISGHDNLYWYRRVMGKEIKFLLHFVKESKQDESGMPNNRFLAERTGGTYSTLKVQPAELEDSGVYFCASSHSGADGGNQPQHFGDGTRLSIL.

This chain joins TRBV18 and TRBJ1-2; D gene unclear. V dropped 6 bases and J dropped 3 bases, with 8 bases sitting between them. The germline V gene encodes CDR1 KGHSH and CDR2 LQKENI. This CDR3 region has 12 residues. The CDR3 protein is CASSAADYGYTF. CDR3 sequence (DNA): TGTGCCAGCTCGGCTGCAGACTATGGCTACACCTTC.